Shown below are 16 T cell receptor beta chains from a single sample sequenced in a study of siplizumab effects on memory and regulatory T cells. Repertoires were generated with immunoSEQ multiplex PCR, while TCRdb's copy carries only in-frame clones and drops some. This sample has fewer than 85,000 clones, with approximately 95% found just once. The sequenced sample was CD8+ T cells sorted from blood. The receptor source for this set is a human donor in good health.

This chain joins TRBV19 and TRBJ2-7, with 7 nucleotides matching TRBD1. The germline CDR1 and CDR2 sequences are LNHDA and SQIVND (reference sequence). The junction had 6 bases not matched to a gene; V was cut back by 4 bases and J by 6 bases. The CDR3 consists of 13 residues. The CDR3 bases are TGTGCCAGTAGTACCGGGACAGTCGGCGAGCAGTACTTC. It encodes CASSTGTVGEQYF.

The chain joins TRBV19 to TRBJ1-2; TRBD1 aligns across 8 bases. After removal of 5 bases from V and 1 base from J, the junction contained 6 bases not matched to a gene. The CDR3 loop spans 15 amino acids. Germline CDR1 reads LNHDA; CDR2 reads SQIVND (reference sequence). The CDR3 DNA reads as TGTGCCAGTAGTCCGAGACAGGGGATTAACTATGGCTACACCTTC. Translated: CASSPRQGINYGYTF.

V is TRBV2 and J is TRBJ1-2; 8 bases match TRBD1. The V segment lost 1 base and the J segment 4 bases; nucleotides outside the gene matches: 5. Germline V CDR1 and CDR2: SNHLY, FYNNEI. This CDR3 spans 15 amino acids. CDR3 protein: CASSEGAGGFYGYTF. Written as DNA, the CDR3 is TGTGCCAGCAGTGAAGGGGCAGGGGGCTTCTATGGCTACACCTTC.

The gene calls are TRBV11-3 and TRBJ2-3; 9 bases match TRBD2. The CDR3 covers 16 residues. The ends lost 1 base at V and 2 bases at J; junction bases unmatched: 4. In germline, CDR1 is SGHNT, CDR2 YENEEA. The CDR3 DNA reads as TGTGCCAGCAGCTTAGTTCTAGCGGGGATCACAGATACGCAGTATTTT. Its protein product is CASSLVLAGITDTQYF.

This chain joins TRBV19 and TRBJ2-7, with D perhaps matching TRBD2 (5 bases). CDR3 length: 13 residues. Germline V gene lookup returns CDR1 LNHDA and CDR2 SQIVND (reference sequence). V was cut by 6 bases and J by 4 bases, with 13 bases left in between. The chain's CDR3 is CASSPGVPYEQYF. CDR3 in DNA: TGTGCCAGTAGCCCCGGGGTCCCATACGAGCAGTACTTC.

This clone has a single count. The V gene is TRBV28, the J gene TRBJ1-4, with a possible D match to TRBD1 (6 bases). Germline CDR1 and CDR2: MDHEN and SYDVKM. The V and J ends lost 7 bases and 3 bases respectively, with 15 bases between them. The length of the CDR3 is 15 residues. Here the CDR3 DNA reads TGTGCCAGCACGCGACGGGGGGGCCCTAATGAAAAACTGTTTTTT. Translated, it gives CASTRRGGPNEKLFF.

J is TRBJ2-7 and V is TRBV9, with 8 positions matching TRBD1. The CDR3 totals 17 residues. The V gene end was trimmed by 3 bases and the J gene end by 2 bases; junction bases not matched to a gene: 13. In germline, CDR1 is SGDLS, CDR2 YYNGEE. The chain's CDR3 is CASSANMGTGDPYEQYF. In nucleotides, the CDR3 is TGTGCCAGCAGCGCAAATATGGGGACAGGTGACCCCTACGAGCAGTACTTC.

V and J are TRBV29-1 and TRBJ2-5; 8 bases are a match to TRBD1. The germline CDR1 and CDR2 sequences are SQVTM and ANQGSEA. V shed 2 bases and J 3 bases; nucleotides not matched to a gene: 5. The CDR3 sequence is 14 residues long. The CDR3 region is CSVEWGTGEETQYF. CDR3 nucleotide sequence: TGCAGCGTTGAATGGGGGACAGGCGAAGAGACCCAGTACTTC.

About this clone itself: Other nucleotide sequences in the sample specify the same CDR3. The CDR3 DNA sequence: TGTGCCAGCAGTTTAGGACAGGGGGCCTACGAGCAGTACTTC. Translating it yields CASSLGQGAYEQYF. The J gene is TRBJ2-7, the V gene TRBV27; the match to TRBD1 covers 10 bases. Germline trimming cut 2 bases from V and 2 bases from J; bases unmatched to any gene: 0. Germline V gene lookup returns CDR1 MNHEY and CDR2 SMNVEV (reference sequence). This CDR3 is 14 amino acids long.

The CDR3 loop reads CASSPDSGQGLYEQYF. The DNA for the CDR3 is TGTGCCAGCTCACCGGACTCGGGACAGGGGCTCTACGAGCAGTACTTC. This rearrangement joins TRBV18 to TRBJ2-7; 10 bases are shared with TRBD1. There are 16 residues in the CDR3. CDR1 and CDR2 (germline): KGHSH, LQKENI. With V trimmed by 3 bases and J by 3 bases, 8 bases remained unmatched.

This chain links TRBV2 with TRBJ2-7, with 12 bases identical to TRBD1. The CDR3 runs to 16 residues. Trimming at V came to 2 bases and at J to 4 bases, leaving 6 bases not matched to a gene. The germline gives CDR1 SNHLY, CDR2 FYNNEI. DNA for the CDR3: TGTGCCAGCAGTGAATGGGGACAGGGGGCAATTTACGAGCAGTACTTC. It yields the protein CASSEWGQGAIYEQYF. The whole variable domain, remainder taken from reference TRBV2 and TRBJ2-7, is EPEVTQTPSHQVTQMGQEVILRCVPISNHLYFYWYRQILGQKVEFLVSFYNNEISEKSEIFDDQFSVERPDGSNFTLKIRSTKLEDSAMYFCASSEWGQGAIYEQYFGPGTRLTVT.

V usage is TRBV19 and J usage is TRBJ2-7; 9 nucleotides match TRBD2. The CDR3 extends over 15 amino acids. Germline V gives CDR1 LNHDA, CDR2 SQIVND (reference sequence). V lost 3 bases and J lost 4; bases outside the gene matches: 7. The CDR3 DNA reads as TGTGCCAGTAGTATGGGTAGCGGGAGTTTATACGAGCAGTACTTC. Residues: CASSMGSGSLYEQYF. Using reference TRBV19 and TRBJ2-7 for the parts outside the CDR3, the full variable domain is DGGITQSPKYLFRKEGQNVTLSCEQNLNHDAMYWYRQDPGQGLRLIYYSQIVNDFQKGDIAEGYSVSREKKESFPLTVTSAQKNPTAFYLCASSMGSGSLYEQYFGPGTRLTVT.

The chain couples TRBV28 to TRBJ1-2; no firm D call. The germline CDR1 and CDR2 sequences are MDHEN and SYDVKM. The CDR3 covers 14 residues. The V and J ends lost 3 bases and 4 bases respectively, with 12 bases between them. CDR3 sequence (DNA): TGTGCCAGCAGTTTGGGAACAGAGGGCTATGGCTACACCTTC. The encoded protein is CASSLGTEGYGYTF.

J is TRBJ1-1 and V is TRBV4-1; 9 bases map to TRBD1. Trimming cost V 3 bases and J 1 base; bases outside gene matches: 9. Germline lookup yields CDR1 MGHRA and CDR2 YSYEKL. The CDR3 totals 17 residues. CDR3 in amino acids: CASSHRDREIPNTEAFF. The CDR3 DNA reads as TGCGCCAGCAGCCACCGGGACAGGGAAATTCCGAACACTGAAGCTTTCTTT.

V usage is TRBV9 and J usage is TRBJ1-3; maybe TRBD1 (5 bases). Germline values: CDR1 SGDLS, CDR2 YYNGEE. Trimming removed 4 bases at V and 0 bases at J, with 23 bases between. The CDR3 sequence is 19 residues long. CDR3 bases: TGTGCCAGCAGCCCCGAACCTCGGGGGAGGGCAGTCTCTGGAAACACCATATATTTT. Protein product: CASSPEPRGRAVSGNTIYF.

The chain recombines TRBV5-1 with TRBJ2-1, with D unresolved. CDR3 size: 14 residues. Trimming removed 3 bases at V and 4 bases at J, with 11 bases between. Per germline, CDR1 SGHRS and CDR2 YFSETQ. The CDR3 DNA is TGCGCCAGCAGCTCGCTGGACGGATACAATGAGCAGTTCTTC. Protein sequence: CASSSLDGYNEQFF.